What follows is one T cell receptor beta chain and its context. Healthy Caucasian individuals made up all the donors. These data come from a study of identical twins. Unique molecular identifiers were present on the cDNA, and a universal primer site came from template switching. TCRdb reprocessed the 5' RACE reads via MiXCR and lists one record per CDR3 protein. The sample has about 250,000 distinct CDR3 sequences, about 9% seen once; the top ten hold 3% to 3.5%. These same data were also listed under a study on yellow fever vaccine responses in identical twins.

The sample was CD8+ T cells sorted from blood. This sequence was found in a young woman in good health.

CDR3 region: CASSQTREGLAAQETQYF. The CDR3 bases are TGCGCCAGCAGCCAAACACGCGAGGGACTAGCGGCCCAAGAGACCCAGTACTTC. The J gene is TRBJ2-5, the V gene TRBV4-3; 11 bases are shared with TRBD2. The CDR3 runs to 18 residues. Germline V gene sequence: CDR1 LGHNA, CDR2 YSLEER. V lost 2 bases to trimming and J lost 1 base; unmatched junction nucleotides: 9.